These T cell receptor beta chains were read from a single sample in a study of blood T cell repertoires in COVID-19. TCRdb keeps only in-frame clones here, not all; method: immunoSEQ multiplex PCR. The sample comprises approximately 230,000 clones, roughly 82% of which are singletons, and 4.9% rests with the top ten. Sequenced material: peripheral blood. The receptors were gathered from an elderly woman with active or convalescent COVID-19. Each CDR3 is given with its conserved first and last residue. D genes are given only for firm matches. The size of a clone is reported for some rows only, either as once, few or many, or as a class for expanded clones.

clone_size	v_call	j_call	d_call	cdr3_aa	cdr3_nt
NA	TRBV10-3	TRBJ2-5	TRBD2	CAISEAPSGPQETQYF	TGTGCCATCAGTGAGGCCCCTAGCGGACCCCAAGAGACCCAGTACTTC
NA	TRBV7-6	TRBJ1-1	TRBD1	CASSWGTGVNTEAFF	TGTGCCAGCAGCTGGGGGACAGGGGTGAACACTGAAGCTTTCTTT
NA	TRBV6-5	TRBJ1-6	NA	CASSYSVQAAHSPLHF	TGTGCCAGCAGTTACTCGGTCCAGGCCGCACATTCACCCCTCCACTTT
NA	TRBV29-1	TRBJ2-7	TRBD2	CSVAISSGLTFYKQYF	TGCAGCGTTGCAATTTCTAGCGGACTAACTTTTTACAAGCAGTACTTC
NA	TRBV6-2/TRBV6-3	TRBJ1-6	NA	CASSFQERTNSPLHF	TGTGCCAGCAGTTTTCAGGAAAGGACAAATTCACCCCTCCACTTT
NA	TRBV2	TRBJ1-6	NA	CASSEAGPSSYNSPLHF	TGTGCCAGCAGTGAAGCGGGGCCGAGCTCCTATAATTCACCCCTCCACTTT
NA	TRBV5-1	TRBJ1-6	TRBD1	CASSQDRGSYNSPLHF	TGCGCCAGCAGCCAGGACAGGGGCTCCTATAATTCACCCCTCCACTTT
few	TRBV27	TRBJ2-7	NA	CASSASGGALGEQYF	TGTGCCAGCAGTGCGTCAGGTGGGGCCCTCGGGGAGCAGTACTTC
few	TRBV5-1	TRBJ2-5	NA	CASSLAGTTQETQYF	TGCGCCAGCAGCTTGGCCGGGACAACCCAAGAGACCCAGTACTTC
NA	TRBV11-2	TRBJ2-1	NA	CASSRSTRYNEQFF	TGTGCCAGCAGCCGATCGACTAGATACAATGAGCAGTTCTTC
NA	TRBV5-1	TRBJ1-6	TRBD1	CASSLTGMDSPLHF	TGCGCCAGCAGCCTGACAGGGATGGATTCACCCCTCCACTTT
few	TRBV9	TRBJ1-3	NA	CASSVATSGNTIYF	TGTGCCAGCAGCGTAGCTACGAGTGGAAACACCATATATTTT
NA	TRBV18	TRBJ1-1	NA	CASSPVGANTEAFF	TGTGCCAGCTCACCAGTGGGGGCCAACACTGAAGCTTTCTTT
NA	TRBV28	TRBJ1-2	TRBD1	CASRSGGADYGYTF	TGTGCCAGCAGGTCAGGGGGCGCGGACTATGGCTACACCTTC
NA	TRBV5-1	TRBJ2-1	TRBD1	CASSLIAGQGFYNEQFF	TGCGCCAGCAGCTTAATAGCGGGACAGGGGTTTTACAATGAGCAGTTCTTC
NA	TRBV18	TRBJ2-2	NA	CASSPYQGNTGELFF	TGTGCCAGCTCACCATACCAGGGGAACACCGGGGAGCTGTTTTTT
NA	TRBV12-3/TRBV12-4	TRBJ1-2	NA	CASSQGHFYGYTF	TGTGCCAGCAGCCAGGGACACTTCTATGGCTACACCTTC
NA	TRBV15	TRBJ2-1	TRBD2	CATSRDTASGRTNEQFF	TGTGCCACCAGCAGAGATACAGCTAGCGGGAGGACAAATGAGCAGTTCTTC
NA	TRBV19	TRBJ1-2	NA	CASLTAGSYTF	TGTGCCAGTTTGACGGCAGGGAGCTACACCTTC
NA	TRBV9	TRBJ2-2	NA	CASSVEGANTGELFF	TGTGCCAGCAGCGTAGAGGGGGCGAACACCGGGGAGCTGTTTTTT
NA	TRBV5-4	TRBJ2-3	NA	CASRTGVPSTDTQYF	TGTGCCAGCAGAACCGGGGTTCCTAGCACAGATACGCAGTATTTT
few	TRBV2	TRBJ2-7	NA	CASSEAREQYF	TGTGCCAGCAGTGAAGCGCGTGAGCAGTACTTC